These 23 T cell receptor beta chains originate from one sample sequenced in a study of control samples from healthy donors and cancer patients. Method: immunoSEQ multiplex PCR; TCRdb's copy keeps in-frame clones and lacks some. The sample yields more than 150,000 clones, 90% to 95% seen once. The sample taken for sequencing was blood. The receptors here all came from a man aged 18 to 30 in good health.

A single count supports this clone. V usage is TRBV30 and J usage is TRBJ1-1; D is possibly TRBD1 (5 bases). Germline V gives CDR1 GTSNPN, CDR2 SVGIG (reference sequence). The V end was cut by 4 bases, the J end by 6 bases, with 18 bases between. The CDR3 consists of 14 residues. The CDR3 coding sequence is TGTGCCTGGACCGCGGGACGGGAATACTCTGAAGCTTTCTTT. Its translation: CAWTAGREYSEAFF.

This clone was observed once. As DNA, the CDR3 is TGTGCCAGCAGCCCCAACGGCCGGGGCGAGACTTTCTTT. Its protein is CASSPNGRGETFF. The rearrangement uses TRBV7-9 and TRBJ1-1; possible D gene TRBD1, 5 bases. This CDR3 has 13 amino acids. Trimming took 5 bases from V and 12 from J, leaving 19 bases between them. Looked up from germline, CDR1 is SEHNR and CDR2 is FQNEAQ (reference sequence).

This sequence joins TRBV24-1 and TRBJ1-4; D possibly corresponds to TRBD1 (5 bases). CDR1 and CDR2 (germline): KGHDR, SFDVKD. The CDR3 totals 14 residues. Trimming removed 9 bases at V and 5 bases at J, with 15 bases between. CDR3 in amino acids: CATSRDGGNEKLFF. DNA for the CDR3: TGTGCCACCTCCCGGGACGGGGGAAATGAAAAACTGTTTTTT.

V and J are TRBV5-1 and TRBJ1-2; perhaps TRBD1 as D (5 bases). Germline V CDR1 and CDR2: SGHRS, YFSETQ. This CDR3 has 13 residues. V was pared by 3 bases and J by 2 bases, with 8 bases between. CDR3 loop: CASSSRENYGYTF. In DNA form, the CDR3 reads TGCGCCAGCAGCTCCAGGGAAAACTATGGCTACACCTTC.

The chain recombines TRBV9 with TRBJ1-3; 11 nucleotides match TRBD1. The J segment lost 5 bases and the V segment lost 4 bases, leaving 5 bases of the junction unmatched. CDR1 and CDR2 from the germline V gene are SGDLS and YYNGEE. The CDR3 has 15 amino acids. CDR3 DNA sequence: TGTGCCAGCAGCCCCGGACAGGGGGCGCGAAACACCATATATTTT. Amino acid sequence: CASSPGQGARNTIYF.

The V gene is TRBV27, the J gene TRBJ2-1; 10 nucleotides agree with TRBD2. The germline V gene has CDR1 MNHEY and CDR2 SMNVEV (reference sequence). The CDR3 length is 14 residues. Losses at the gene ends were 4 bases for V and 4 bases for J; bases not matched to a gene: 1. DNA for the CDR3: TGTGCCAGCAGTTCAGCGGGGGGGTACAATGAGCAGTTCTTC. Translating gives CASSSAGGYNEQFF.

This rearrangement joins TRBV28 to TRBJ2-7; D remains unclear. The CDR3 extends over 11 amino acids. Germline-derived CDR1 and CDR2 are MDHEN and SYDVKM. Between the trimmed V and J ends, which lost 5 bases and 1 base, there was a span of 3 bases. The DNA for the CDR3 is TGTGCCAGCAGTCGATCCTACGAGCAGTACTTC. It translates to CASSRSYEQYF.

This clone was counted once. V is TRBV4-2 and J is TRBJ2-7, with TRBD2 identical over 7 bases. From germline, CDR1 is LGHNA and CDR2 YNFKEQ. The trim removed 1 base at V and 4 bases at J, leaving 4 bases unmatched. This CDR3 comprises 14 residues. CDR3 sequence: CASSQGLAVYEQYF. In DNA, the CDR3 is TGTGCCAGCAGCCAAGGTCTAGCGGTTTACGAGCAGTACTTC.

The rearrangement uses TRBV3-1 (or the pseudogene TRBV3-2) and TRBJ2-1, with TRBD2 identical over 10 bases. V shed 4 bases, J shed 6 bases, and the junction held 6 bases outside the gene matches. The CDR3 is made up of 15 amino acids. The germline V gene encodes CDR1 LGHDT and CDR2 YNNKEL (reference sequence). In nucleotides, the CDR3 is TGTGCCAGCAGCCGCGGGACTAGCGTACGCAATGAGCAGTTCTTC. This codes for CASSRGTSVRNEQFF.

The chain recombines TRBV21-1 with TRBJ1-4; TRBD1 is taken as the D call from the table, unchecked against the DNA. TRBV21-1 is flagged as a pseudogene. CDR3 length: 16 amino acids. The CDR3 coding sequence is TGTGCCAGTACAGGGAAGTCGGTCGCAACTAATGAAAAACTGTTTTTT. It is translated as CASTGKSVATNEKLFF.

In regard to this clone: An end of the junction does not agree with germline; a read error may underlie this. The same CDR3 is also encoded by other DNA sequences in this sample. V and J are TRBV12-3 or TRBV12-4 and TRBJ1-2; no reliable D call. The CDR3 covers 12 residues. CDR3 coding DNA: TGTGCCAGCAGTCACTACAAGGATGGCTATACCTTC. This encodes CASSHYKDGYTF.

The chain uses TRBV2 and TRBJ2-5; D unclear. This CDR3 has 11 amino acids. Per germline, CDR1 SNHLY and CDR2 FYNNEI. V shed 5 bases and J shed 5 bases, with 6 bases lying between them. The CDR3 region is CASSPRETQYF. CDR3 nucleotides: TGTGCCAGCAGTCCCAGGGAGACCCAGTACTTC.

The rearrangement joins TRBV3-1 (or the pseudogene TRBV3-2) to TRBJ1-5; the D gene is possibly TRBD1 (5 bases). This CDR3 has 14 residues. Deletions cut 4 bases from V and 4 bases from J, with 11 bases between. CDR1 is LGHDT, CDR2 YNNKEL, per germline (reference sequence). CDR3 sequence: CASSPAAGNQPQHF. The CDR3, as DNA: TGTGCCAGCAGCCCCGCGGCAGGGAATCAGCCCCAGCATTTT.

The chain joins TRBV28 to TRBJ1-1; tentative D call: TRBD1 (5 bases). The CDR3 extends over 12 amino acids. V lost 1 base and J lost 11, with 11 bases in between. The germline CDR1 and CDR2 sequences are MDHEN and SYDVKM. CDR3: CASSLSGTRAFF. For the CDR3, the DNA is TGTGCCAGCAGTTTATCTGGGACGAGGGCTTTCTTT.

The chain joins TRBV6-6 to TRBJ1-1; maybe TRBD1 (5 bases). Germline CDR1 MNHNY, CDR2 SVGAGI (reference sequence). This CDR3 is 14 amino acids long. The ends were cut back, 5 bases at V and 1 base at J, with 11 bases in the middle. CDR3 DNA sequence: TGTGCCAGCAGTGACGACAGAAAGAACACTGAAGCTTTCTTT. Its translation: CASSDDRKNTEAFF.

V is TRBV6-2 or TRBV6-3 and J is TRBJ1-3, with D maybe TRBD1 (5 bases). The CDR3 has 15 residues. Germline V gives CDR1 MNHEY, CDR2 SVGEGT. The V end lost 5 bases, the J end lost 0 bases, and 11 bases lay between the germline ends. The CDR3 sequence is CASSQGQISGNTIYF. CDR3 DNA: TGTGCCAGCAGTCAGGGCCAAATCTCTGGAAACACCATATATTTT.

The chain employs TRBV24-1 and TRBJ2-2; 11 bases line up with TRBD1. The trim removed 9 bases at V and 7 bases at J, leaving 9 bases unmatched. The CDR3 extends over 15 amino acids. CDR1 is KGHDR and CDR2 is SFDVKD in the germline V gene. In nucleotides, the CDR3 is TGTGCCACCTCAAAGGACAGGGGGCGGAACGGGGAGCTGTTTTTT. Residues: CATSKDRGRNGELFF.

The chain combines TRBV6-5 with TRBJ2-7, with D unclear. The CDR3 runs to 14 residues. Trimming removed 6 bases from V and 2 bases from J, with 14 bases in between. Germline values: CDR1 MNHEY, CDR2 SVGAGI. Here the CDR3 reads CASRAAFFPYEQYF. The CDR3 DNA sequence: TGTGCCAGCAGGGCAGCATTTTTTCCCTACGAGCAGTACTTC.

CDR3 nucleotide sequence: TGTGCCAGCAGCGTAGGACAAAACTATGGCTACACCTTC. This encodes CASSVGQNYGYTF. This sequence joins TRBV9 and TRBJ1-2, with unresolved D. The V gene's germline CDR1 is SGDLS and CDR2 YYNGEE. V was pared by 0 bases and J by 2 bases, with 5 bases between. The CDR3 is 13 amino acids.

The chain is built from TRBV10-2 and TRBJ2-3; possibly TRBD2 for D (6 bases). The length of the CDR3 is 15 residues. V lost 5 bases and J lost 4, with 16 bases in between. The germline V gene has CDR1 WSHSY and CDR2 SAAADI. CDR3 in amino acids: CASSWSASGADTQYF. For the CDR3, the DNA is TGCGCCAGCAGTTGGTCGGCCTCGGGGGCAGATACGCAGTATTTT.

The genes are TRBV4-1 and TRBJ2-7, with D unresolved. Germline V gives CDR1 MGHRA, CDR2 YSYEKL. Trimming took off 1 base at V and 7 bases at J, with 11 bases between the two ends. CDR3 length: 13 amino acids. The CDR3 loop reads CASSQGPDGEQYF. The CDR3 nucleotides read TGCGCCAGCAGCCAAGGTCCGGACGGAGAGCAGTACTTC.

The chain carries TRBV27 and TRBJ2-5; D possibly matches TRBD1 or TRBD2 (5 bases each). Trimming cost V 7 bases and J 1 base, with 16 bases left between them. CDR3 length equals 15 residues. The germline V gene has CDR1 MNHEY and CDR2 SMNVEV (reference sequence). The CDR3 nucleotides read TGTGCCAGCACCCATACCGGGACGCGCCAAGAGACCCAGTACTTC. Protein sequence: CASTHTGTRQETQYF.

The chain recombines TRBV3-1 (or the pseudogene TRBV3-2) with TRBJ2-3, with a weak D call TRBD2 (7 bases). Germline loops: CDR1 LGHDT, CDR2 YNNKEL (reference sequence). The V end was cut by 10 bases, the J end by 4 bases, with 18 bases between. CDR3 size: 14 residues. CDR3 residues: CATRGTTLSDTQYF. The DNA for the CDR3 is TGTGCCACTAGGGGGACTACGTTGTCAGATACGCAGTATTTT.